Listed below are T cell receptor beta chains from one sample, sequenced in a study of blood T cell repertoires in COVID-19. TCRdb's copy holds only in-frame clones and misses some; the assay was immunoSEQ multiplex PCR. The table records around 96,000 clones, about 96% of them present only once. The sample consisted of peripheral blood. The receptor source for this set is a human donor with active COVID-19. The donor label of this sample is uncertain. Each CDR3 is given with its conserved first and last residue. The D gene is left open where the match is weak. Expanded clones get a size class; other rows say once, few or many, or leave the size out.

clone size	V gene	J gene	D gene	CDR3 DNA	CDR3 protein
.	TRBV9	TRBJ1-6	.	TGTGCCAGCTCCCAGGGTGGTCAGGGAAATTCACCCCTCCACTTT	CASSQGGQGNSPLHF
.	TRBV2	TRBJ2-3	.	TGTGCCAGCAGTGCGGCAGGGGTCTCTAGCACAGATACGCAGTATTTT	CASSAAGVSSTDTQYF
.	TRBV6-5	TRBJ1-5	.	TGTGCCAGCAGTAGACTAATGGATCAGCCCCAGCATTTT	CASSRLMDQPQHF
.	TRBV9	TRBJ1-2	.	TGTGCCAGCAGCGCCGAACAGGCAGGAAATGGCTACACCTTC	CASSAEQAGNGYTF
few	TRBV6-5	TRBJ2-7	TRBD2	TGTGCCAGCTTGGGACTAGCCGGCGAGCAGTACTTC	CASLGLAGEQYF
.	TRBV28	TRBJ2-1	TRBD1	TGTGCCAGCAGGCCTCCGGGACAGGGGCAGTTCTTC	CASRPPGQGQFF
once	TRBV4-3	TRBJ2-1	TRBD2	TGCGCCAGCAGGGCCGACGTAGCGGGAGGGGGTCGCGATGAGCAGTTCTTC	CASRADVAGGGRDEQFF
once	TRBV12-5	TRBJ2-1	TRBD2	TGTGCTAGTGGTTTGGTGCTAGCGGGGCCCACGAGCTCCTACAATGAGCAGTTCTTC	CASGLVLAGPTSSYNEQFF
.	TRBV5-6	TRBJ2-5	TRBD1	TGTGCCAGCACTAGGACAGGTCCGGGGGAGACCCAGTACTTC	CASTRTGPGETQYF
.	TRBV25-1	TRBJ1-4	.	TGTGCCAGCAGTGGAGTGGGGGGGGCGATAGGGGAAAAACTGTTTTTT	CASSGVGGAIGEKLFF
.	TRBV11-3	TRBJ2-7	TRBD1	TGTGCCAGCAGCCTGGGAACCGGGACAGCCGGCGGGCAGTACTTC	CASSLGTGTAGGQYF
.	TRBV28	TRBJ2-7	TRBD1	TGTGCCAGCAGACAACAGGGGGCAGACTCCTACGAGCAGTACTTC	CASRQQGADSYEQYF
.	TRBV27	TRBJ1-4	.	TGTGCCAGCAATATAAATCCCTCGGGACACATTAATGAAAAACTGTTTTTT	CASNINPSGHINEKLFF
once	TRBV7-2	TRBJ2-3	.	TGTGCCAGCAGCCCGGCCGGGATCTACACAGATACGCAGTATTTT	CASSPAGIYTDTQYF
.	TRBV5-1	TRBJ1-6	.	TGCGCCAGCAGCTTGGTAGGGGAAGGTTCACCCCTCCACTTT	CASSLVGEGSPLHF
.	TRBV5-1	TRBJ2-2	TRBD1	TGCGCCAGCAGGGGGACAGGGTCTAACACCGGGGAGCTGTTTTTT	CASRGTGSNTGELFF
.	TRBV9	TRBJ2-7	TRBD2	TGTGCCAGCAGCATAGAGGCGGGAGCACCCTACGAGCAGTACTTC	CASSIEAGAPYEQYF
.	TRBV7-2	TRBJ2-7	TRBD2	TGTGCCAGCAGCCGGGGGACTAGCGGCTACGAGCAGTACTTC	CASSRGTSGYEQYF
.	TRBV7-8	TRBJ1-4	.	TGTGCCAGCAGCCCGGAGGCTCGGGGCAGGGGAGTAATTGAAAAACTGTTTTTT	CASSPEARGRGVIEKLFF
.	TRBV5-1	TRBJ1-4	.	TGCGCCAGCAGCCTCGTGGGAGGGGAAAATGAAAAACTGTTTTTT	CASSLVGGENEKLFF
.	TRBV7-8	TRBJ2-3	.	TGTGCCAGCAGCCACTCACCGGAGGGTAGCACAGATACGCAGTATTTT	CASSHSPEGSTDTQYF
.	TRBV28	TRBJ1-2	TRBD1	TGTGCCAGCAAATCGGGACAGGCTAACTATGGCTACACCTTC	CASKSGQANYGYTF
.	TRBV9	TRBJ2-2	TRBD1	TGTGCCAGCAGCGTCAGACAGGGGGCCTCCGGGGAGCTGTTTTTT	CASSVRQGASGELFF
.	TRBV11-3	TRBJ2-1	.	TGTGCCAGCACCCCGTTGGGGGGGGCCTACGACAATGAGCAGTTCTTC	CASTPLGGAYDNEQFF
few	TRBV2	TRBJ2-7	TRBD2	TGTGCCAGCAGTGGGACTAGCGGGGGGTCCTTCTTCTCCTACGAGCAGTACTTC	CASSGTSGGSFFSYEQYF
once	TRBV12-3/TRBV12-4	TRBJ1-2	.	TGTGCCAGCAGTAGCGGGGTGGGCTACACCTTC	CASSSGVGYTF
.	TRBV7-9	TRBJ1-2	.	TGTGCCAGCAGCTCGAAAACGCCTCGGGTCTCCGCCTATGGCTACACCTTC	CASSSKTPRVSAYGYTF
.	TRBV7-8	TRBJ1-4	TRBD1	TGTGCCAGCAGCTTAGATAGACAGGGCCCTAATGAAAAACTGTTTTTT	CASSLDRQGPNEKLFF
few	TRBV6-2/TRBV6-3	TRBJ2-7	.	TGTGCCAGCAGTTACCTCACAACCTACGAGCAGTACTTC	CASSYLTTYEQYF
.	TRBV11-3	TRBJ1-2	TRBD1	TGTGCCAGCAGCTTGGGAGCTCGGGGACAGGGAAATGGCTACACCTTC	CASSLGARGQGNGYTF
.	TRBV5-1	TRBJ1-1	TRBD1	TGCGCCAGCAGCGCACAGGGGGCAAGCACTGAAGCTTTCTTT	CASSAQGASTEAFF
.	TRBV15	TRBJ1-2	.	TGTGCCACCAGCCGGGGGAGTGGCTACACCTTC	CATSRGSGYTF
.	TRBV5-4	TRBJ2-3	.	TGTGCCAGTTCAGGTAACACAGATACGCAGTATTTT	CASSGNTDTQYF
.	TRBV2	TRBJ1-5	.	TGTGCCAGCAACTTGCAGGGGTACCAGCCCCAGCATTTT	CASNLQGYQPQHF
.	TRBV27	TRBJ2-7	TRBD1	TGTGCCAGCAGTTCGGGGACAGGGGGCTACGAGCAGTACTTC	CASSSGTGGYEQYF
.	TRBV10-3	TRBJ1-2	.	TGTGCCATACAACAAGGGGCGGGGTGGATCCTCACCTTC	CAIQQGAGWILTF
once	TRBV29-1	TRBJ1-2	.	TGCAGCGTCGAGACGGGGAGACGGAACCTTGATGGCTACACCTTC	CSVETGRRNLDGYTF
.	TRBV4-1	TRBJ2-5	TRBD2	TGCGCCAGCGCACCTCGGACTAGCGGACAAGAGACCCAGTACTTC	CASAPRTSGQETQYF
.	TRBV7-9	TRBJ2-2	.	TGTGCCAGCAGCCTCCGGTACACCGGGGAGCTGTTTTTT	CASSLRYTGELFF
.	TRBV28	TRBJ1-2	TRBD1	TGTGCCAGCAGTTTTTTCTATCGACAGGGGAGTTCAGGGGGCTACACCTTC	CASSFFYRQGSSGGYTF
.	TRBV4-3	TRBJ2-7	TRBD1	TGCGCCAGCAGCCAAGATAACAGGGGGCTCCACGAGCAGTACTTC	CASSQDNRGLHEQYF
.	TRBV14	TRBJ2-3	.	TGTGCCAGCAGCCAAGCTACTATTAGCCCAGATACGCAGTATTTT	CASSQATISPDTQYF
.	TRBV5-1	TRBJ2-3	.	TGCGCCAGCAGCTTGTGGCAGGGCAACACAGATACGCAGTATTTT	CASSLWQGNTDTQYF
.	TRBV3-1/TRBV3-2	TRBJ2-2	.	TGTGCCAGCAGCCAAGCACCCAGGGTGAACACCGGGGAGCTGTTTTTT	CASSQAPRVNTGELFF
.	TRBV2	TRBJ2-7	TRBD1	TGTGCCAGCAGTAGGGACAGGGCTGGAGAGCAGTACTTC	CASSRDRAGEQYF
.	TRBV11-2	TRBJ2-7	.	TGTGCCAGCAGCTTAGAACGGGTGACCTACGAGCAGTACTTC	CASSLERVTYEQYF